These 18 T cell receptor beta chains came from one sample sequenced in a study of early T cells in non-severe SARS-CoV-2 infection. A single record per CDR3 protein comes from TCRdb applying MiXCR to the 5' RACE reads. The repertoire consists of tens of thousands of distinct CDR3 sequences, with 9.5% to 15% occurring once and the leading ten covering 1.3%. The sample comprised whole blood. All receptors derive from an adult who was a healthcare worker with PCR-confirmed SARS-CoV-2 infection or an uninfected control (not recorded which).

This clonotype was seen at least ten times. J is TRBJ2-1 and V is TRBV4-1; no firm D call. Per the germline V gene, CDR1 is MGHRA and CDR2 is YSYEKL. The CDR3 sequence is 14 residues long. Trimming took off 3 bases at V and 7 bases at J, with 13 bases between the two ends. The CDR3 coding sequence is TGCGCCAGCAGCCATCGGCCGTCGGAAAATGAGCAGTTCTTC. Protein: CASSHRPSENEQFF.

There are many counts of this clonotype. The rearrangement links TRBV5-8 to TRBJ2-3, with D unresolved. Germline V gene sequence: CDR1 SGHTS, CDR2 YDEGEE. This CDR3 comprises 15 residues. V was cut by 4 bases and J by 2 bases, with 14 bases left in between. CDR3 amino acids: CASSRLPTITDTQYF. Written as DNA, the CDR3 is TGTGCCAGCAGCCGTCTACCGACGATCACAGATACGCAGTATTTT.

In its sample, this clonotype was seen many times. The chain couples TRBV19 to TRBJ2-3, with a tentative D call TRBD2 (6 bases). Germline values: CDR1 LNHDA, CDR2 SQIVND (reference sequence). There are 15 residues in the CDR3. V shed 9 bases and J shed 6 bases, with 22 bases lying between them. The CDR3 loop is CASLQIAASGDTQYF. The CDR3 nucleotides are TGTGCCAGCCTCCAGATAGCGGCGTCCGGGGATACGCAGTATTTT.

This clonotype was found many times. The V gene is TRBV6-6, the J gene TRBJ2-7, with 9 bases fitting TRBD1. Germline values: CDR1 MNHNY, CDR2 SVGAGI (reference sequence). The junction had 10 bases not matched to a gene; V was cut back by 8 bases and J by 5 bases. CDR3 length equals 14 residues. The CDR3 DNA reads TGTGCCAGCCTACTACAGGGGGCGGTCAACGAGCAGTACTTC. Protein product: CASLLQGAVNEQYF.

In its sample, this clonotype was seen many times. This rearrangement joins TRBV6-4 to TRBJ2-1; 11 bases align to TRBD1. This CDR3 comprises 15 residues. Germline CDR1 and CDR2: MRHNA and SNTAGT. J was trimmed by 7 bases and V by 4 bases; bases with no gene match: 6. This CDR3 is CASSGDRGDSNEQFF. CDR3 sequence (DNA): TGTGCCAGCAGTGGGGACAGGGGGGATTCTAATGAGCAGTTCTTC.

This clonotype was observed at least ten times. The chain uses TRBV6-2 or TRBV6-3 and TRBJ1-1; D gene ambiguous. V lost 8 bases, J lost 5 bases, and 15 bases lay in between. The germline gives CDR1 MNHEY, CDR2 SVGEGT. The CDR3 sequence is 13 residues long. The CDR3 DNA reads TGTGCCAGCGCATGGACCATGGGGACTGAAGCTTTCTTT. It is translated as CASAWTMGTEAFF.

This clonotype was seen at least ten times. The V and J genes are TRBV28 and TRBJ1-5, with TRBD1 as a possible D gene (6 bases). Germline V lookup: CDR1 MDHEN, CDR2 SYDVKM. Trimming shortened V by 5 bases and J by 7 bases, and 18 bases separated the two germline ends. The length of the CDR3 is 15 residues. The CDR3: CASSIQWGLRQPQHF. In DNA form, the CDR3 reads TGTGCCAGCAGTATCCAGTGGGGGCTCAGGCAGCCCCAGCATTTT.

This clonotype was seen at least ten times. The J gene is TRBJ2-1, the V gene TRBV14; 10 bases are shared with TRBD1. This CDR3 is built from 16 residues. Germline trimming cut 0 bases from V and 9 bases from J; bases unmatched to any gene: 8. Germline values: CDR1 SGHDN, CDR2 FVKESK. The CDR3 loop is CASSQEATGGLFEQFF. DNA of the CDR3: TGTGCCAGCAGCCAAGAAGCGACAGGGGGCTTGTTTGAGCAGTTCTTC. The full variable domain, with the rest looked up from reference TRBV14 and TRBJ2-1, is EAGVTQFPSHSVIEKGQTVTLRCDPISGHDNLYWYRRVMGKEIKFLLHFVKESKQDESGMPNNRFLAERTGGTYSTLKVQPAELEDSGVYFCASSQEATGGLFEQFFGPGTRLTVL.

This clonotype was detected ten times or more. The gene calls are TRBV7-6 and TRBJ2-7, with TRBD1 identical over 7 bases. This CDR3 region has 15 residues. With 5 bases clipped from V and 4 bases from J, the junction kept 11 bases outside the gene matches. Germline lookup yields CDR1 SGHVS and CDR2 FNYEAQ. Here the CDR3 DNA reads TGTGCCAGCAGCCCCGGACGGGGACAGCCATACGAGCAGTACTTC. Its translation is CASSPGRGQPYEQYF.

This clonotype was counted many times. V is TRBV6-2 or TRBV6-3 and J is TRBJ2-4, with D perhaps TRBD2 (5 bases). CDR1 and CDR2 (germline): MNHEY, SVGEGT. V was trimmed by 7 bases and J by 3 bases, leaving 10 bases between them. This CDR3 has 13 residues. The CDR3 loop reads CASIGEGKNIQYF. In nucleotides, the CDR3 is TGTGCCAGCATCGGGGAAGGCAAAAACATTCAGTACTTC.

This clonotype has at least ten counts. V and J are TRBV6-2 or TRBV6-3 and TRBJ2-2, with D possibly TRBD1 on 5 matching bases. V lost 0 bases and J lost 4, with 12 bases in between. CDR1 and CDR2 (germline): MNHEY, SVGEGT. The CDR3 sequence is 16 residues long. This chain's CDR3 is CASSYSDQGPTGELFF. The CDR3 DNA reads as TGTGCCAGCAGTTACTCGGATCAGGGCCCCACCGGGGAGCTGTTTTTT.

This clonotype was detected many times. The genes are TRBV5-4 and TRBJ2-3, with D maybe TRBD2 (7 bases). Trimming took 6 bases from V and 6 from J, leaving 20 bases between them. CDR3 length: 15 residues. Germline V gene sequence: CDR1 SGHNT, CDR2 YYREEE (reference sequence). The DNA for the CDR3 is TGTGCCAGCACCCCAGGGAGGGGGGTACCGGATACGCAGTATTTT. It yields the protein CASTPGRGVPDTQYF.

This clonotype has ten or more counts. The chain links TRBV5-1 to TRBJ2-2; D gene unclear. The CDR3 extends over 11 amino acids. Germline-derived CDR1 and CDR2 are SGHRS and YFSETQ. The germline V and J ends were trimmed by 4 bases and 10 bases, with 8 bases remaining between them. The CDR3 sequence: CASSQEEELFF. CDR3 in DNA: TGCGCCAGCAGCCAAGAAGAGGAGCTGTTTTTT.

This clonotype has ten or more counts. The J gene is TRBJ1-2, the V gene TRBV2; 7 nucleotides match TRBD1. The CDR3 has 13 residues. The J segment lost 8 bases and the V segment lost 6 bases, leaving 9 bases of the junction unmatched. Looked up from germline, CDR1 is SNHLY and CDR2 is FYNNEI. The CDR3 coding sequence is TGTGCCAGCAGCCAAACAGGGGAGGACGGCTACACCTTC. It encodes CASSQTGEDGYTF.

At least ten counts were recorded for this clonotype. The chain is built from TRBV5-4 and TRBJ2-5, with 8 bases fitting TRBD1. There are 15 residues in the CDR3. Germline assignment: CDR1 SGHNT and CDR2 YYREEE (reference sequence). The ends lost 0 bases at V and 6 bases at J; junction bases unmatched: 7. As DNA, the CDR3 is TGTGCCAGCAGCTTGGTCGGTCAGGGGGCCCAGACCCAGTACTTC. Protein: CASSLVGQGAQTQYF. Complete variable domain (other parts from reference TRBV5-4 and TRBJ2-5): ETGVTQSPTHLIKTRGQQVTLRCSSQSGHNTVSWYQQALGQGPQFIFQYYREEENGRGNFPPRFSGLQFPNYSSELNVNALELDDSALYLCASSLVGQGAQTQYFGPGTRLLVL.

This clonotype was observed at least ten times. The CDR3 DNA is TGTGCCAGCAGTGCAACCACAGGGGCTGGGGCCAACGTCCTGACTTTC. This gives the protein CASSATTGAGANVLTF. The chain has TRBV25-1 and TRBJ2-6; 7 bases align to TRBD1. The germline CDR1 and CDR2 sequences are MGHDK and SYGVNS. The CDR3 covers 16 residues. Unmatched junction bases numbered 5, after V lost 4 bases and J lost 2 bases.

This clonotype was observed many times. This rearrangement joins TRBV7-2 to TRBJ1-1; the match to TRBD1 covers 10 bases. The CDR3 totals 14 residues. Per germline, CDR1 SGHTA and CDR2 FQGNSA. V was pared by 5 bases and J by 7 bases, with 7 bases of the junction left unmatched. CDR3 DNA: TGTGCCAGCAGCCGGGGGGGACAGGGGAATGAAGCTTTCTTT. This gives the protein CASSRGGQGNEAFF. The variable domain in full, completed from reference TRBV7-2 and TRBJ1-1, reads GAGVSQSPSNKVTEKGKDVELRCDPISGHTALYWYRQSLGQGLEFLIYFQGNSAPDKSGLPSDRFSAERTGGSVSTLTIQRTQQEDSAVYLCASSRGGQGNEAFFGQGTRLTVV.

The V and J genes are TRBV9 and TRBJ2-3; D unclear. The CDR3 is made up of 13 amino acids. Per germline, CDR1 SGDLS and CDR2 YYNGEE. V lost 2 bases to trimming and J lost 0 bases, with 4 bases between them. The DNA of the CDR3 is TGTGCCAGCAGCGTCGCCAGCACAGATACGCAGTATTTT. It is translated as CASSVASTDTQYF. Variable domain in full (rest from reference TRBV9 and TRBJ2-3): DSGVTQTPKHLITATGQRVTLRCSPRSGDLSVYWYQQSLDQGLQFLIQYYNGEERAKGNILERFSAQQFPDLHSELNLSSLELGDSALYFCASSVASTDTQYFGPGTRLTVL.